These 18 T cell receptor beta chains were sequenced from one sample in a study of Ad26.COV2.S vaccination and SARS-CoV-2 variants (dated by TCRdb to 2020 to 2022). Preparation of the library involved the immunoSEQ multiplex PCR assay. Here the immuneACCESS table is served through TCRdb, limited to in-frame sequences with V and J called. Missing clones are a known gap in these copies; in checked studies unresolved V genes cover under half, and the rest lacks a known reason. A total of a few hundred thousand clones appear in this sample, 90% of them only once. The ten largest clones add up to around 4.2% of the sample. The treatment or condition tag for this specimen amounts to: some 20 received Ad26.COV2.S at low or high dose, single or two shots; about 5 received placebo; per-sample allocation not given. Repertoires of vaccine and placebo recipients were sequenced from samples collected on day 63 after the first injection.

Sequencing used peripheral blood, obtained in a trial of Ad26.COV2.S vaccine versus placebo. The receptor set was obtained from a person aged 18 to 65 who received the Ad26.COV2.S COVID-19 vaccine or a placebo.

J is TRBJ2-1 and V is TRBV28, with D maybe TRBD1 (6 bases). The CDR3 totals 13 residues. Trimming cost V 6 bases and J 9 bases, with 15 bases left between them. The germline CDR1 and CDR2 sequences are MDHEN and SYDVKM. The CDR3 DNA sequence: TGTGCCAGCAGGATTGGACAGACAGGTGAGCAGTTCTTC. Protein sequence: CASRIGQTGEQFF.

This clone was picked up many times. The rearrangement joins TRBV7-9 to TRBJ2-2, with TRBD2 identical over 11 bases. The germline CDR1 and CDR2 sequences are SEHNR and FQNEAQ (reference sequence). The CDR3 is made up of 17 amino acids. V lost 1 base and J lost 6; bases outside the gene matches: 7. The chain's CDR3 is CASSLGGGLADSGELFF. CDR3 coding DNA: TGTGCCAGCAGCTTAGGTGGGGGACTAGCGGACTCCGGGGAGCTGTTTTTT.

This chain links TRBV4-2 with TRBJ1-1; no firm D call. There are 15 residues in the CDR3. V dropped 0 bases and J dropped 0 bases, with 8 bases sitting between them. CDR1 and CDR2 (germline): LGHNA, YNFKEQ. The CDR3 DNA reads TGTGCCAGCAGCCAAGATGCGGTTATGAACACTGAAGCTTTCTTT. It translates to CASSQDAVMNTEAFF.

The CDR3 DNA is TGTGCCAGCAGTTTCCAGGCGAGCACAGATACGCAGTATTTT. As protein: CASSFQASTDTQYF. The chain has TRBV28 and TRBJ2-3; D not resolved. This CDR3 comprises 14 residues. V shed 3 bases and J shed 0 bases, with 7 bases lying between them. Germline values: CDR1 MDHEN, CDR2 SYDVKM.

This chain links TRBV6-2 or TRBV6-3 with TRBJ2-7, with D perhaps being TRBD1 or TRBD2 (5 bases each). From germline, CDR1 is MNHEY and CDR2 SVGEGT. Trimming removed 2 bases from V and 6 bases from J, with 8 bases in between. This CDR3 region has 12 residues. DNA for the CDR3: TGTGCCAGCAGTTACAATGGGGGCGAGCAGTACTTC. Translation: CASSYNGGEQYF.

This clone showed up just once. The chain combines TRBV4-1 with TRBJ2-3; possibly TRBD1 for D (5 bases). There are 16 residues in the CDR3. Germline CDR1 and CDR2: MGHRA and YSYEKL. V was trimmed by 0 bases and J by 0 bases, leaving 10 bases between them. CDR3 sequence (DNA): TGCGCCAGCAGCCAAGAGGGGCTGACGAGCACAGATACGCAGTATTTT. This sequence encodes CASSQEGLTSTDTQYF.

This chain uses TRBV5-4 with TRBJ1-4, with D perhaps TRBD1 (5 bases). The CDR3 covers 13 residues. Per the germline V gene, CDR1 is SGHNT and CDR2 is YYREEE (reference sequence). Trimming took off 7 bases at V and 6 bases at J, with 13 bases between the two ends. The CDR3 loop is CASPGTLDEKLFF. The CDR3, as DNA: TGTGCCAGCCCCGGGACGCTGGATGAAAAACTGTTTTTT.

The chain joins TRBV11-3 to TRBJ2-1; D not resolved. Germline V gives CDR1 SGHNT, CDR2 YENEEA. The CDR3 is 13 residues long. V lost 1 base, J lost 7 bases, and 8 bases lay in between. The CDR3 DNA reads as TGTGCCAGCAGCTTAGGCCGGCTTAATGAGCAGTTCTTC. Encoded protein: CASSLGRLNEQFF.

This CDR3 reads CAWSHTHEQFF. Here the CDR3 DNA reads TGTGCCTGGAGTCACACACACGAGCAGTTCTTC. This rearrangement joins TRBV30 to TRBJ2-1; D is unresolved. CDR1 and CDR2 from the germline V gene are GTSNPN and SVGIG (reference sequence). The CDR3 is made up of 11 amino acids. Deletions cut 2 bases from V and 10 bases from J, with 9 bases between.

The gene calls are TRBV5-1 and TRBJ1-5, with D possibly matching TRBD1 (5 bases). Germline values: CDR1 SGHRS, CDR2 YFSETQ. The CDR3 is 14 residues long. V lost 4 bases to trimming and J lost 4 bases, with 12 bases between them. The CDR3 sequence is CASSPGLLNQPQHF. The CDR3 bases are TGCGCCAGCAGCCCGGGACTATTGAATCAGCCCCAGCATTTT. The whole variable domain, filled in from reference TRBV5-1 and TRBJ1-5, reads KAGVTQTPRYLIKTRGQQVTLSCSPISGHRSVSWYQQTPGQGLQFLFEYFSETQRNKGNFPGRFSGRQFSNSRSEMNVSTLELGDSALYLCASSPGLLNQPQHFGDGTRLSIL.

The chain has TRBV15 and TRBJ2-2; D is ambiguous. The CDR3 is made up of 13 amino acids. The germline V gene encodes CDR1 LNHNV and CDR2 YYDKDF (reference sequence). The germline V and J ends were trimmed by 0 bases and 7 bases, with 6 bases remaining between them. The CDR3 is CATSRDIVGELFF. CDR3 DNA: TGTGCCACCAGCAGAGATATCGTCGGGGAGCTGTTTTTT.

This chain uses TRBV5-8 with TRBJ2-2, with 7 bases that match TRBD1. Per germline, CDR1 SGHTS and CDR2 YDEGEE. This CDR3 has 17 amino acids. Losses at the gene ends were 2 bases for V and 1 base for J; bases not matched to a gene: 8. Written as DNA, the CDR3 is TGTGCCAGCAGCTTACCGACAGGGCCTCTGAACACCGGGGAGCTGTTTTTT. Its translation: CASSLPTGPLNTGELFF.

This clone was seen only a few times. The chain uses TRBV6-1 and TRBJ1-5; D might be TRBD1 (6 bases). Trimming took 4 bases from V and 2 from J, leaving 15 bases between them. Germline V CDR1 and CDR2: MNHNS, SASEGT. The CDR3 loop spans 16 amino acids. The DNA of the CDR3 is TGTGCCAGCAGTGCCGGCGGGGGCTGGGGCAATCAGCCCCAGCATTTT. Translation: CASSAGGGWGNQPQHF.

V gene TRBV7-3 combines with J gene TRBJ2-3; 9 bases are shared with TRBD2. The germline gives CDR1 SGHTA, CDR2 FQGTGA. Trimming took 2 bases from V and 9 from J; bases not matched to a gene: 3. The CDR3 runs to 13 residues. The CDR3 DNA sequence: TGTGCCAGCAGCTTAGCGGGAGGGGAAACGCAGTATTTT. It encodes CASSLAGGETQYF. The whole variable domain, remainder taken from reference TRBV7-3 and TRBJ2-3, is GAGVSQTPSNKVTEKGKYVELRCDPISGHTALYWYRQSLGQGPEFLIYFQGTGAADDSGLPNDRFFAVRPEGSVSTLKIQRTERGDSAVYLCASSLAGGETQYFGPGTRLTVL.

The sample holds one count of this clone. The V gene is TRBV3-1 (or the pseudogene TRBV3-2), the J gene TRBJ2-3; 7 nucleotides agree with TRBD2. Germline values: CDR1 LGHDT, CDR2 YNNKEL (reference sequence). V shed 4 bases and J 4 bases; nucleotides not matched to a gene: 17. This CDR3 is 18 amino acids long. The CDR3 loop is CASSPSQGAGVGADTQYF. CDR3 coding DNA: TGTGCCAGCAGCCCCTCCCAAGGGGCGGGAGTGGGGGCAGATACGCAGTATTTT.

Concerning this clone: This sample also contains other DNA sequences that code for the same CDR3. V and J are TRBV28 and TRBJ2-3; TRBD1 is a possible D gene (5 bases). Deletions cut 3 bases from V and 0 bases from J, with 10 bases between. CDR1 is MDHEN and CDR2 is SYDVKM in the germline V gene. The CDR3 is made up of 15 amino acids. The CDR3 reads CASSLGQTSTDTQYF. CDR3 coding DNA: TGTGCCAGCAGTTTGGGGCAGACTAGCACAGATACGCAGTATTTT.

This clone was seen just once. The sample has other DNA sequences that encode this CDR3 too. The chain carries TRBV27 and TRBJ1-2, with D tentatively TRBD1 (5 bases). The CDR3 consists of 13 residues. Trimming cost V 3 bases and J 8 bases, with 13 bases left between them. CDR1 MNHEY and CDR2 SMNVEV come from the germline V gene (reference sequence). This chain's CDR3 is CASSLGQGYGYTF. The CDR3 bases are TGTGCCAGCAGTTTGGGCCAGGGTTACGGCTACACCTTC.

This chain connects TRBV7-9 to TRBJ2-1; the match to TRBD2 covers 7 bases. CDR1 is SEHNR and CDR2 is FQNEAQ in the germline V gene (reference sequence). The CDR3 totals 16 residues. V lost 2 bases and J lost 6; bases outside the gene matches: 10. CDR3 protein: CASSLSRGRTFNEQFF. The CDR3 coding sequence is TGTGCCAGCAGCTTATCACGCGGGAGAACCTTCAATGAGCAGTTCTTC.